This is a list of T cell receptor beta chains from one sample in a study of memory CD4+ T cells and cytomegalovirus serostatus. Sequenced by immunoSEQ multiplex PCR; TCRdb stores in-frame clones only, minus some. The sample has about 61,000 clones, 75% to 90% seen once. Source material: memory CD4+ T cells from blood. All receptors come from an adult in good health and CMV-seronegative. Each CDR3 is given with its conserved first and last residue. A D gene is named only where the DNA matches it firmly. The size of a clone is reported for some rows only, either as once, few or many, or as a class for expanded clones.

d_gene	v_gene	j_gene	abundance	CDR3nt	CDR3aa
-	TRBV2	TRBJ1-6	-	TGTGCCAGCAGACCCATGGCACTAGACTATAATTCACCCCTCCACTTT	CASRPMALDYNSPLHF
TRBD2	TRBV7-2	TRBJ2-1	once	TGTGCCAGCAGCTTAGAACTAGCGGGCAACAATGAGCAGTTCTTC	CASSLELAGNNEQFF
-	TRBV6-5	TRBJ2-6	-	TGTGCCAGCAGTCCCCGGGGGTCTGGGGCCAACGTCCTGACTTTC	CASSPRGSGANVLTF
-	TRBV5-1	TRBJ2-7	once	TGCGCCAGCAGCGAGGTGGGGTCTTACGAGCAGTACTTC	CASSEVGSYEQYF
TRBD2	TRBV9	TRBJ2-1	-	TGTGCCAGCAGCGTAGGACTTGCGGGAGGAAAAAATGAGCAGTTCTTC	CASSVGLAGGKNEQFF
-	TRBV30	TRBJ2-4	-	TGTGCCTGGGCCCCCGCCTCTGCCAAAAACATTCAGTACTTC	CAWAPASAKNIQYF
-	TRBV20-1	TRBJ1-2	-	TGCAGTGCTAGGGAGGGGCGCGGCTACACCTTC	CSAREGRGYTF
-	TRBV7-8	TRBJ1-2	-	TGTGCCAGCAGCTCGCGGTGGGGGGGCGGCTATGGCTACACCTTC	CASSSRWGGGYGYTF
-	TRBV9	TRBJ2-1	-	TGTGCCAGCAGCGTAGACAGACTAGGGCTGAATGAGCAGTTCTTC	CASSVDRLGLNEQFF
TRBD2	TRBV7-2	TRBJ2-3	once	TGTGCCAGCAGCCCACCCCGGGGACTAGTCTCAGATACGCAGTATTTT	CASSPPRGLVSDTQYF
-	TRBV5-1	TRBJ2-1	-	TGCGCCAGCAGCGGGGGACAAATCTACAATGAGCAGTTCTTC	CASSGGQIYNEQFF
-	TRBV28	TRBJ1-6	-	TGTGCCGGCTCCAGAGGTAATTCACCCCTCCACTTT	CAGSRGNSPLHF
-	TRBV28	TRBJ1-2	-	TGTGCCAGCAGTTTGACAGGAATCTACACCTTC	CASSLTGIYTF
-	TRBV2	TRBJ1-3	-	TGTGCCAGCAGAAAACGGGCAGACTCTGGAAACACCATATATTTT	CASRKRADSGNTIYF
TRBD1	TRBV5-4	TRBJ2-1	-	TGTGCCAGCAGCTCGTTAGGGACAGGGGAGAATGAGCAGTTCTTC	CASSSLGTGENEQFF
-	TRBV7-2	TRBJ2-1	-	TGTGCCAGCAGCTTAGTGACCGGGAACAATGAGCAGTTCTTC	CASSLVTGNNEQFF
TRBD1	TRBV29-1	TRBJ1-1	-	TGCAGCGCCCGCCTACAGGGGGCCGGCGGCACTGAAGCTTTCTTT	CSARLQGAGGTEAFF
-	TRBV10-3	TRBJ2-2	-	TGTGCCATCAGTGAGACATCCTCGGCAACCGGGGAGCTGTTTTTT	CAISETSSATGELFF
-	TRBV19	TRBJ1-2	-	TGTGCCAGTAGTATACAAAACTATGGCTACACCTTC	CASSIQNYGYTF
TRBD1	TRBV11-2	TRBJ1-5	-	TGTGCCAGCAGCTTGTGGGGACAGGGTTGGGGCAATCAGCCCCAGCATTTT	CASSLWGQGWGNQPQHF
TRBD2	TRBV12-5	TRBJ2-5	-	TGTGCTAGTGGGGGGGGAGCGGGAGCTCAGGAGACCCAGTACTTC	CASGGGAGAQETQYF
TRBD2	TRBV5-4	TRBJ2-5	-	TGTGCCAGCAGCCCCCGGGGAGGGGAGACCCAGTACTTC	CASSPRGGETQYF
-	TRBV10-3	TRBJ2-5	-	TGTGCCATCAGTGGCCCTGAAGAGACCCAGTACTTC	CAISGPEETQYF
-	TRBV29-1	TRBJ1-2	few	TGCAGCGCCGCCCCCGGAGTCTACGGGGACTATGGCTACACCTTC	CSAAPGVYGDYGYTF
-	TRBV5-6	TRBJ1-2	-	TGTGCCAGCAGCTTGGGAGATTTGGATGGCTACACCTTC	CASSLGDLDGYTF
TRBD2	TRBV19	TRBJ2-3	-	TGTGCCAGTGGACTAGCGGGAGCGGTAGATACGCAGTATTTT	CASGLAGAVDTQYF
-	TRBV6-6	TRBJ2-3	once	TGTGCCAGCAGGGCAGGGACAGATACGCAGTATTTT	CASRAGTDTQYF
-	TRBV30	TRBJ2-2	once	TGTGCCTGGAGCCGGGGTAGCGGATCCACCGGGGAGCTGTTTTTT	CAWSRGSGSTGELFF
-	TRBV14	TRBJ2-5	-	TGTGCCAGCAGCCAAGTTAGCTCTGGGGGGCGAGAGACCCAGTACTTC	CASSQVSSGGRETQYF
-	TRBV30	TRBJ1-4	-	TGTGCCTGGAGTCGAGGCGGTAATGAAAAACTGTTTTTT	CAWSRGGNEKLFF
-	TRBV7-8	TRBJ2-3	-	TGTGCCAGCAGCCTCCGAGAGCGGGTATCCACAGATACGCAGTATTTT	CASSLRERVSTDTQYF
TRBD1	TRBV2	TRBJ1-4	-	TGTGCCAGCAGTGTACAGGGGGTTGAAGAAAAACTGTTTTTT	CASSVQGVEEKLFF
-	TRBV7-3	TRBJ2-5	-	TGTGCCAGCAGCCAGGGTGGCCACCCACAAGAGACCCAGTACTTC	CASSQGGHPQETQYF
-	TRBV18	TRBJ1-4	-	TGTGCCAGCTCACCAAGGGATGCAACTAATGAAAAACTGTTTTTT	CASSPRDATNEKLFF
TRBD2	TRBV7-2	TRBJ2-1	-	TGTGCCAGCAGCTTAGCTAGCGGGGGCTACAATGAGCAGTTCTTC	CASSLASGGYNEQFF
TRBD1	TRBV7-6	TRBJ1-1	-	TGTGCCAGCAGCTTGGGACAGCTAGCTGAAGCTTTCTTT	CASSLGQLAEAFF
TRBD2	TRBV2	TRBJ2-7	once	TGTGCCAGCAGTGCCCGGACTAGCGGGAAGGGCGAGCAGTACTTC	CASSARTSGKGEQYF
-	TRBV4-1	TRBJ2-3	-	TGCGCCAGCAGCCAAGTTGGGGGCACAGATACGCAGTATTTT	CASSQVGGTDTQYF
-	TRBV5-4	TRBJ1-1	-	TGTGCCAGCAGCTCGGGCCCGAACACTGAAGCCTTCTTT	CASSSGPNTEAFF
-	TRBV5-6	TRBJ2-3	-	TGTGCCAGCAGCTTGGCCAAGGGGTTAGTGCAAGATACGCAGTATTTT	CASSLAKGLVQDTQYF
-	TRBV28	TRBJ2-7	-	TGTGCCAGCAGCCTCGGGCCTAGCGCAACCCCGGGTGGAGAGCAGTACTTC	CASSLGPSATPGGEQYF
-	TRBV28	TRBJ2-7	once	TGTGCCTATGGACTAAGCTCCTACGAGCAGTACTTC	CAYGLSSYEQYF
TRBD2	TRBV5-1	TRBJ2-5	-	TGCGCCAGCAGCCCACAGGGGCTGGCTAGCGGGAGGAAGGAGACCCAGTACTTC	CASSPQGLASGRKETQYF
-	TRBV11-2	TRBJ2-1	-	TGTGCCAGCAGCTTAGGCCCTTACCGCTCCTACAATGAGCAGTTCTTC	CASSLGPYRSYNEQFF
-	TRBV9	TRBJ2-2	few	TGTGCCAGCACCAGAACCGGGCAGATGAACACCGGGGAGCTGTTTTTT	CASTRTGQMNTGELFF
-	TRBV7-9	TRBJ2-5	-	TGTGCCAGCAGCTGGAAAAGGGGTAGGGGGGGAGAGACCCAGTACTTC	CASSWKRGRGGETQYF
TRBD1	TRBV25-1	TRBJ1-1	-	TGTGCCAGCAGTGTAGGACAGGGGAACACTGAAGCTTTCTTT	CASSVGQGNTEAFF
TRBD1	TRBV5-1	TRBJ1-4	-	TGCGCCAGCACCCGGGGTGGACAGGAGGAAAAACTGTTTTTT	CASTRGGQEEKLFF
TRBD1	TRBV7-9	TRBJ2-7	few	TGTGCCAGCAGCGCCGACAGGGGGTTCTCCTACGAGCAGTACTTC	CASSADRGFSYEQYF
-	TRBV20-1	TRBJ2-1	-	TGCAGTGTTGTAGGGACGAATGAGCAGTTCTTC	CSVVGTNEQFF
-	TRBV6-5	TRBJ1-1	-	TGTGCCAGCAGTTATTGGGGTAGGAGGGGCACTGAAGCTTTCTTT	CASSYWGRRGTEAFF
-	TRBV30	TRBJ2-7	-	TGTGCCTGGAGGGACAGTGTCTACGAGCAGTACTTC	CAWRDSVYEQYF
TRBD2	TRBV19	TRBJ2-1	-	TGTGCCAGTAGTACCGGGACTAGCGGGACGCTATATGAGCAGTTCTTC	CASSTGTSGTLYEQFF
TRBD2	TRBV2	TRBJ2-3	once	TGTGCCAGCAGTCGACTAGCGGGAGGAGTGACAGATACGCAGTATTTT	CASSRLAGGVTDTQYF
TRBD1	TRBV14	TRBJ2-6	-	TGTGCCAGCAGCCTTACAGGGGCTGGGGCCAACGTCCTGACTTTC	CASSLTGAGANVLTF
-	TRBV28	TRBJ1-1	-	TGTGCCAGCAGTTTGGACACTAACACTGAAGCTTTCTTT	CASSLDTNTEAFF